The 6 T cell receptor beta chains listed next were all sequenced from one sample in a study of blood T cell repertoires in COVID-19. Only in-frame clones appear in the TCRdb table, and some are missing; sequencing was by immunoSEQ multiplex PCR. The sample has about 76,000 clones; over 70% are singletons. Sequenced: peripheral blood. The receptor source for this set is a human donor in a cohort sampled during active COVID-19.

This clone turned up a few times. The chain is built from TRBV6-5 and TRBJ1-1; D gene ambiguous. Between the trimmed V and J ends, which lost 7 bases and 5 bases, there was a span of 17 bases. Germline CDR1 and CDR2: MNHEY and SVGAGI. This CDR3 is built from 14 residues. CDR3 DNA sequence: TGTGCCAGCAACAAAAACATGGCAGTTACTGAAGCTTTCTTT. Translated, it gives CASNKNMAVTEAFF.

The chain recombines TRBV6-2 or TRBV6-3 with TRBJ2-5; D perhaps matches TRBD1 (5 bases). CDR3 length equals 15 residues. Germline loops: CDR1 MNHEY, CDR2 SVGEGT. Trimming shortened V by 0 bases and J by 5 bases, and 13 bases separated the two germline ends. In DNA form, the CDR3 reads TGTGCCAGCAGTTACTCGGGGCTCCCCGGGGAGACCCAGTACTTC. This codes for CASSYSGLPGETQYF.

In its sample, this clone was seen once. CDR3 sequence (DNA): TGTGCCAGCAGCTTAGTGGGCGGGTCGATATTCACAGATACGCAGTATTTT. Translation gives CASSLVGGSIFTDTQYF. This chain links TRBV5-4 with TRBJ2-3, with D tentatively TRBD2 (5 bases). V lost 2 bases and J lost 2, with 18 bases in between. Germline values: CDR1 SGHNT, CDR2 YYREEE (reference sequence). The CDR3 is 17 residues long.

The V call is TRBV7-2, the J call TRBJ2-3, with D possibly matching TRBD2 (5 bases). This CDR3 is built from 17 residues. Trimming shortened V by 2 bases and J by 1 base, and 16 bases separated the two germline ends. In germline, CDR1 is SGHTA, CDR2 FQGNSA. CDR3 sequence reads: CASSLSERPRGTDTQYF. The CDR3 DNA reads TGTGCCAGCAGCTTATCTGAGAGGCCGAGGGGCACAGATACGCAGTATTTT.

V is TRBV2 and J is TRBJ1-2; D gene unclear. CDR3 length: 11 residues. Germline V CDR1 and CDR2: SNHLY, FYNNEI. Trimming removed 4 bases at V and 4 bases at J, with 4 bases between. CDR3 loop: CASSVVYGYTF. For the CDR3, the DNA is TGTGCCAGCAGTGTAGTCTATGGCTACACCTTC.

The V and J genes are TRBV24-1 and TRBJ1-2; 8 positions match TRBD1. In germline, CDR1 is KGHDR, CDR2 SFDVKD. The V and J ends lost 4 bases and 7 bases, in that order; junction bases with no gene match: 7. The CDR3 spans 14 residues. CDR3 nucleotides: TGTGCCACCAGTGAGTATGGACAGGGTGGTGGCTACACCTTC. Its translation is CATSEYGQGGGYTF.